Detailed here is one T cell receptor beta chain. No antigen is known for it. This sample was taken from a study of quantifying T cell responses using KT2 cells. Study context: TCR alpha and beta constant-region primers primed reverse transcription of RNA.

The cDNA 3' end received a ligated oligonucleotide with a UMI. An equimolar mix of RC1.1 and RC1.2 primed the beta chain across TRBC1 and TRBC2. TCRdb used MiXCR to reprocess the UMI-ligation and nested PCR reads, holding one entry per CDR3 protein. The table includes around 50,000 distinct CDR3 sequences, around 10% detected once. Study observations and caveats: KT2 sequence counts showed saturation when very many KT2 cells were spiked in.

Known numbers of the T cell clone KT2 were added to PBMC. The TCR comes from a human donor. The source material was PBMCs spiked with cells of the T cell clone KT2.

CDR3 protein: CASSQGRGATPLHF. The CDR3 coding sequence is TGTGCCAGCAGCCAAGGAAGGGGAGCCACACCCCTCCACTTT. The rearrangement uses TRBV4-2 and TRBJ1-6; possibly TRBD1 for D (5 bases). There are 14 residues in the CDR3. From germline, CDR1 is LGHNA and CDR2 YNFKEQ. With 1 base removed from V and 11 bases from J, the gap between germline ends came to 12 bases.